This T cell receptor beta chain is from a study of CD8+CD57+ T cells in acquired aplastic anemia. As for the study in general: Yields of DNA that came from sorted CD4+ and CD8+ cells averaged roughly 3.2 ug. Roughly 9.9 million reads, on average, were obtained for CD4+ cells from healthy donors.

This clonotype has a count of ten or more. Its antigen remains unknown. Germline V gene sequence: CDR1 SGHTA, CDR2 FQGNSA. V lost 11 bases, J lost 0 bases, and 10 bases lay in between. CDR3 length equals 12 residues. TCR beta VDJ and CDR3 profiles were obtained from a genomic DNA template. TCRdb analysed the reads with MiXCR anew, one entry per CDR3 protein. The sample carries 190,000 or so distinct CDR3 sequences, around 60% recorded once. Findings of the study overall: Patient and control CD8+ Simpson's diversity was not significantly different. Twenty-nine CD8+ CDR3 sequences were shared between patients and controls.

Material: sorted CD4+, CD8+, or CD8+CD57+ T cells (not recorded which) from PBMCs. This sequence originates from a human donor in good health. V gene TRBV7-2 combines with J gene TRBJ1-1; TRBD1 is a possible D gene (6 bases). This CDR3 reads CAAGTLNTEAFF. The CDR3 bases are TGTGCCGCCGGGACACTGAACACTGAAGCTTTCTTT.